These 28 T cell receptor beta chains came from one sample sequenced in a study of T cells after yellow fever vaccination (dated by TCRdb to the late 2010s). The protocol used for the library was 5' RACE. The reads were generated on an Illumina HiSeq 2500. In-frame beta chains were kept once TCRdb had trimmed the public reads at Q25 with fastp and called clones with MiXCR. CDR3 protein duplicates are merged, each entry listing the most common genes and DNA. The sample table shows around 230,000 distinct CDR3 sequences, and over 6.5% are seen once. The top ten hold around 1% of the sample. The treatment or condition label corresponds to: live attenuated yellow fever vaccine strain. Sequences were derived from CD4+ T cells sorted from PBMCs, sampled on the day of the yellow fever booster vaccination. These receptors originate from a man aged 25 to 40 who received the YFV17D yellow fever vaccine.

The chain uses TRBV6-4 and TRBJ2-3; a weak D match, TRBD2 (6 bases). The CDR3 loop spans 15 amino acids. The ends were cut back, 6 bases at V and 8 bases at J, with 21 bases in the middle. From germline, CDR1 is MRHNA and CDR2 SNTAGT. CDR3 region: CASRASEGPSGTQYF. The CDR3 nucleotides are TGTGCCAGCAGGGCCTCGGAGGGCCCAAGCGGTACGCAGTATTTT.

The DNA for the CDR3 is TGCAGTGCTAGTATCTCGGACAGGGGTTGGCAGCCCCAGCATTTT. Translation gives CSASISDRGWQPQHF. This chain links TRBV20-1 with TRBJ1-5, with 9 bases aligning to TRBD1. The CDR3 spans 15 residues. Germline assignment: CDR1 DFQATT and CDR2 SNEGSKA (reference sequence). J gave up 7 bases and V 3 bases, and 10 bases lay outside the gene matches.

The rearrangement uses TRBV15 and TRBJ1-4, with 7 positions matching TRBD1. V was pared by 3 bases and J by 16 bases, with 11 bases of the junction left unmatched. CDR1 is LNHNV, CDR2 YYDKDF, per germline (reference sequence). This CDR3 is 13 amino acids long. CDR3 sequence reads: CATSRDHTGATFF. In nucleotides, the CDR3 is TGTGCCACCAGCAGGGATCATACAGGGGCTACGTTTTTT.

This clonotype was seen at least ten times. CDR3 loop: CASSLGRGQETQYF. CDR3 nucleotide sequence: TGTGCCAGCAGCTTGGGTCGGGGCCAAGAGACCCAGTACTTC. The chain joins TRBV5-6 to TRBJ2-5, with D perhaps TRBD2 (5 bases). Germline values: CDR1 SGHDT, CDR2 YYEEEE. This CDR3 region has 14 residues. The V end lost 0 bases, the J end lost 1 base, and 7 bases lay between the germline ends.

In its sample, this clonotype was seen many times. In DNA form, the CDR3 reads TGTGCCAGCAGCCACGCGACAGGGGGCAACTACGAGCAGTACTTC. Its protein product is CASSHATGGNYEQYF. V usage is TRBV3-1 and J usage is TRBJ2-7, with 10 nucleotides matching TRBD1. The germline gives CDR1 LGHDT, CDR2 YNNKEL (reference sequence). J was trimmed by 3 bases and V by 3 bases; bases with no gene match: 5. The CDR3 length is 15 residues.

The gene calls are TRBV27 and TRBJ2-3, with 7 bases matching TRBD1. Germline trimming cut 0 bases from V and 3 bases from J; bases unmatched to any gene: 24. Germline CDR1 MNHEY, CDR2 SMNVEV (reference sequence). This CDR3 region has 22 residues. This chain's CDR3 is CASSLSIRQGSPTPPRTDTQYF. The CDR3 region has the DNA TGTGCCAGCAGTTTATCGATTAGACAGGGAAGCCCTACTCCGCCAAGGACAGATACGCAGTATTTT.

A few counts support this clonotype. V usage is TRBV5-5 and J usage is TRBJ2-5; D call uncertain. This CDR3 spans 14 amino acids. The V and J ends lost 1 base and 1 base respectively, with 8 bases between them. Germline CDR1 is SGHKS and CDR2 is YYEKEE (reference sequence). The CDR3 sequence: CASSLIGIQETQYF. In nucleotides, the CDR3 is TGTGCCAGCAGCTTGATAGGGATCCAAGAGACCCAGTACTTC.

The gene calls are TRBV7-2 and TRBJ2-7; perhaps TRBD2 as D (5 bases). V lost 5 bases, J lost 2 bases, and 13 bases lay in between. Germline CDR1 SGHTA, CDR2 FQGNSA. The CDR3 runs 14 residues. The CDR3 spells CASSTRGGPYEQYF. CDR3 nucleotide sequence: TGTGCCAGCAGCACAAGAGGAGGACCCTACGAGCAGTACTTC.

This clonotype was observed a handful of times. CDR3 coding DNA: TGTGCCAGCAGCGTAGGACTAGCGGGAGGGAGGGAGACCCAGTACTTC. This gives the protein CASSVGLAGGRETQYF. The V call is TRBV7-2, the J call TRBJ2-5; 15 nucleotides match TRBD2. Trimming cost V 5 bases and J 5 bases; bases outside gene matches: 6. Germline CDR1 and CDR2: SGHTA and FQGNSA. This CDR3 region has 16 residues.

A few counts support this clonotype. The chain couples TRBV20-1 to TRBJ1-5; D may be TRBD1 (5 bases). Germline lookup yields CDR1 DFQATT and CDR2 SNEGSKA (reference sequence). The V end was cut by 3 bases, the J end by 4 bases, with 10 bases between. This CDR3 region has 13 residues. The CDR3 is CSASLGGNQPQHF. The CDR3 coding sequence is TGCAGTGCTAGCCTGGGGGGAAATCAGCCCCAGCATTTT.

The table lists this clonotype with a few counts. The V call is TRBV7-9, the J call TRBJ2-1; D is perhaps TRBD2 (6 bases). The CDR3 runs to 17 residues. Deletions cut 5 bases from V and 1 base from J, with 18 bases between. Germline V lookup: CDR1 SEHNR, CDR2 FQNEAQ (reference sequence). CDR3 sequence: CASSPLVGTGSYNEQFF. The CDR3 DNA reads TGTGCCAGCAGCCCTCTTGTGGGGACTGGATCCTACAATGAGCAGTTCTTC.

The chain has TRBV7-9 and TRBJ2-5; a weak D match, TRBD2 (5 bases). This CDR3 spans 13 amino acids. CDR1 SEHNR and CDR2 FQNEAQ come from the germline V gene (reference sequence). V lost 7 bases and J 3 bases, leaving 12 bases between the germline ends. CDR3 nucleotides: TGTGCCAGCACCTTGAAGGAGGAAGAGACCCAGTACTTC. Residues: CASTLKEEETQYF. Full variable domain (rest looked up from reference TRBV7-9 and TRBJ2-5): DTGVSQNPRHKITKRGQNVTFRCDPISEHNRLYWYRQTLGQGPEFLTYFQNEAQLEKSRLLSDRFSAERPKGSFSTLEIQRTEQGDSAMYLCASTLKEEETQYFGPGTRLLVL.

Ten or more counts support this clonotype. This chain joins TRBV7-8 and TRBJ2-2, with 10 positions matching TRBD2. The CDR3 has 17 residues. Trimming removed 5 bases from V and 5 bases from J; junction bases left unmatched: 11. CDR1 is SGHVS, CDR2 FQNEAQ, per germline. The CDR3 here is CASSPLGRTSGTGELFF. CDR3 bases: TGTGCCAGCAGCCCCCTGGGACGGACTAGCGGTACCGGGGAGCTGTTTTTT.

This clonotype was observed many times. This sequence joins TRBV12-3 or TRBV12-4 and TRBJ2-1, with D perhaps being TRBD1 or TRBD2 (6 bases each). V was shortened by 1 base and J by 4 bases, with 11 bases between the two germline ends. The CDR3 length is 15 residues. The CDR3 is CASSLGGGGYNEQFF. The CDR3 nucleotides are TGTGCCAGCAGTTTAGGTGGAGGGGGATACAATGAGCAGTTCTTC.

This clonotype was observed a few times. The J gene is TRBJ1-4, the V gene TRBV10-3, with 7 nucleotides matching TRBD1. This CDR3 is built from 17 residues. CDR1 and CDR2 (germline): ENHRY, SYGVKD. Germline trimming cut 6 bases from V and 3 bases from J; bases unmatched to any gene: 13. CDR3 protein: CAISRTGGSVANEKLFF. CDR3 coding DNA: TGTGCCATCAGCCGGACAGGTGGTAGCGTAGCTAATGAAAAACTGTTTTTT.

This clonotype appeared a few times. The chain combines TRBV4-3 with TRBJ2-5; D is perhaps TRBD1 (5 bases). V dropped 4 bases and J dropped 3 bases, with 9 bases sitting between them. This CDR3 is 13 amino acids long. In germline, CDR1 is LGHNA, CDR2 YSLEER. The CDR3 loop is CASSLRAEETQYF. The CDR3 region has the DNA TGCGCCAGCAGCCTCAGGGCGGAAGAGACCCAGTACTTC.

The V gene is TRBV6-2 or TRBV6-3, the J gene TRBJ1-2; 9 positions agree with TRBD1. Germline CDR1 and CDR2: MNHEY and SVGEGT. The junction had 6 bases not matched to a gene; V was cut back by 0 bases and J by 7 bases. CDR3 length: 15 amino acids. For the CDR3, the DNA is TGTGCCAGCAGTTACTCCGACAGGGGGGACGGTGGCTACACCTTC. Amino acid sequence: CASSYSDRGDGGYTF.

This clonotype was recorded once. The V call is TRBV7-2, the J call TRBJ1-2; D may be TRBD1 (5 bases). The germline CDR1 and CDR2 sequences are SGHTA and FQGNSA. The CDR3 totals 15 residues. Trimming took 6 bases from V and 8 from J, leaving 22 bases between them. The CDR3 region has the DNA TGTGCCAGCAGTCATAAACCGGGACTAAAGCGAGGCTACACCTTC. This codes for CASSHKPGLKRGYTF. The variable domain in full, with the rest retrieved from reference TRBV7-2 and TRBJ1-2, is GAGVSQSPSNKVTEKGKDVELRCDPISGHTALYWYRQSLGQGLEFLIYFQGNSAPDKSGLPSDRFSAERTGGSVSTLTIQRTQQEDSAVYLCASSHKPGLKRGYTFGSGTRLTVV.

This clonotype was found many times. This chain joins TRBV3-1 and TRBJ2-7; D is uncertain. The V gene's germline CDR1 is LGHDT and CDR2 YNNKEL (reference sequence). The CDR3 sequence is 14 residues long. The V gene lost 1 base and the J gene lost 2 bases, with 9 bases spanning the gap. The CDR3 DNA reads TGTGCCAGCAGCCAAGCGGCTCTAGCCTACGAGCAGTACTTC. Translating gives CASSQAALAYEQYF.

The J gene is TRBJ2-3, the V gene TRBV5-4, with TRBD2 identical over 9 bases. CDR1 is SGHNT and CDR2 is YYREEE in the germline V gene (reference sequence). Trimming at V came to 4 bases and at J to 4 bases, leaving 10 bases not matched to a gene. The CDR3 loop spans 16 amino acids. CDR3 region: CASSDRSGSAPDTQYF. The CDR3 region has the DNA TGTGCCAGCAGCGACCGTAGCGGGAGCGCGCCAGATACGCAGTATTTT. Together with reference TRBV5-4 and TRBJ2-3, the CDR3 gives the full variable domain: ETGVTQSPTHLIKTRGQQVTLRCSSQSGHNTVSWYQQALGQGPQFIFQYYREEENGRGNFPPRFSGLQFPNYSSELNVNALELDDSALYLCASSDRSGSAPDTQYFGPGTRLTVL.

This clonotype has only a few counts. The CDR3 DNA sequence: TGTGCCAGCAGTCCCGGAGGGACAGGGGATTCCGAGCAGTACTTC. It is translated as CASSPGGTGDSEQYF. This chain connects TRBV5-4 to TRBJ2-7; 10 bases line up with TRBD1. CDR3 length equals 15 residues. The trim removed 5 bases at V and 6 bases at J, leaving 11 bases unmatched. Germline V CDR1 and CDR2: SGHNT, YYREEE (reference sequence).

The chain employs TRBV27 and TRBJ2-7; D is undetermined. The CDR3 totals 15 residues. Germline CDR1 is MNHEY and CDR2 is SMNVEV (reference sequence). Trimming stripped 6 bases from V and 3 bases from J, with 18 bases between. CDR3 sequence reads: CASSPYSWDRYEQYF. CDR3 nucleotides: TGTGCCAGCAGCCCCTATTCGTGGGATCGCTACGAGCAGTACTTC.

V usage is TRBV20-1 and J usage is TRBJ2-5, with 10 nucleotides matching TRBD2. The CDR3 consists of 15 residues. Germline V lookup: CDR1 DFQATT, CDR2 SNEGSKA (reference sequence). V lost 3 bases and J lost 5; bases outside the gene matches: 9. The CDR3 DNA sequence: TGCAGTGCTAGCAGCCTAGCGGGAGCTATTGAGACCCAGTACTTC. Its protein is CSASSLAGAIETQYF.

This clonotype was seen many times. The V gene is TRBV6-5, the J gene TRBJ2-3, with D hard to call. V gave up 2 bases and J gave up 2 bases, with 14 bases separating them. CDR1 and CDR2 (germline): MNHEY, SVGAGI. The CDR3 contains 16 residues. The CDR3 DNA reads as TGTGCCAGCAGTTACGCAGGAGCTACAAACACAGATACGCAGTATTTT. It encodes CASSYAGATNTDTQYF.

The table lists this clonotype with a few counts. The chain uses TRBV5-1 and TRBJ2-7, with 8 bases fitting TRBD1. This CDR3 has 15 amino acids. CDR1 SGHRS and CDR2 YFSETQ come from the germline V gene. The J segment lost 2 bases and the V segment lost 2 bases, leaving 6 bases of the junction unmatched. The CDR3 DNA reads as TGCGCCAGCAGCTTCCTGGGGACAGGAGCCTACGAGCAGTACTTC. It translates to CASSFLGTGAYEQYF.

The gene calls are TRBV5-4 and TRBJ1-1; D is perhaps TRBD1 (6 bases). V was cut by 4 bases and J by 4 bases, with 17 bases left in between. The CDR3 consists of 15 residues. Germline V gene sequence: CDR1 SGHNT, CDR2 YYREEE (reference sequence). The CDR3 loop is CASSPSWGARTEAFF. In DNA form, the CDR3 reads TGTGCCAGCAGCCCGAGTTGGGGGGCGCGCACTGAAGCTTTCTTT.

This clonotype was found many times. This chain joins TRBV20-1 and TRBJ2-2; D remains unclear. There are 11 residues in the CDR3. The V end lost 6 bases, the J end lost 6 bases, and 8 bases lay between the germline ends. Germline CDR1 reads DFQATT; CDR2 reads SNEGSKA (reference sequence). As DNA, the CDR3 is TGCAGTGCCCTGTTACCCGGGGAGCTGTTTTTT. Translation gives CSALLPGELFF.

This clonotype was recorded at least ten times. The chain employs TRBV6-2 or TRBV6-3 and TRBJ2-2; 8 bases match TRBD2. Germline CDR1 is MNHEY and CDR2 is SVGEGT. The V and J ends lost 2 bases and 5 bases, in that order; junction bases with no gene match: 7. The CDR3 is made up of 16 amino acids. CDR3 loop: CASSYPTGGPTGELFF. CDR3 nucleotide sequence: TGTGCCAGCAGTTACCCGACGGGAGGGCCGACCGGGGAGCTGTTTTTT.